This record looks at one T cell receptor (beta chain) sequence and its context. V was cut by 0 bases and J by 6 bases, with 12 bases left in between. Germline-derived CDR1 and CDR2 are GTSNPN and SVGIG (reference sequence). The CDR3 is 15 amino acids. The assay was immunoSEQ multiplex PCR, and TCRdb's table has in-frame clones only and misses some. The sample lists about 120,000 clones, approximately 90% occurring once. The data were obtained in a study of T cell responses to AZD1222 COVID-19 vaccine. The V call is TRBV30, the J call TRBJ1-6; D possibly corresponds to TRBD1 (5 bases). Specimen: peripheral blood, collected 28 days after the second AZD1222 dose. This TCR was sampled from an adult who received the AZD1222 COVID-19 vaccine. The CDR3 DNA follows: TGTGCCTGGAGTGTACAGGCAGGACGTAATTCACCCCTCCACTTT. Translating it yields CAWSVQAGRNSPLHF.